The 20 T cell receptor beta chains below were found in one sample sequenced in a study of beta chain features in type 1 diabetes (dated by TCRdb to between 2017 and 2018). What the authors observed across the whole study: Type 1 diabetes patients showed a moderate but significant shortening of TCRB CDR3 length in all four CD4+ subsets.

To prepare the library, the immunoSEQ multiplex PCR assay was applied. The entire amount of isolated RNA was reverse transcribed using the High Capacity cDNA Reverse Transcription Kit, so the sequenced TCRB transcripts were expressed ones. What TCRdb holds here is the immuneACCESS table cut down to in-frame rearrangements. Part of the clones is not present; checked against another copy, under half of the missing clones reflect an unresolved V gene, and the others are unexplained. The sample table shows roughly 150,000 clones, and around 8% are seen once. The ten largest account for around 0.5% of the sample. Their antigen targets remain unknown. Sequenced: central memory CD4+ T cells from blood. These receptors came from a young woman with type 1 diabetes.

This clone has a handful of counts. The CDR3 region is CSATGGSWSEAFF. The CDR3 bases are TGCAGCGCTACGGGCGGGTCTTGGTCTGAAGCTTTCTTT. The chain joins TRBV29-1 to TRBJ1-1; D gene uncertain. This CDR3 is built from 13 residues. Trimming left V 7 bases short and J 6 bases short, with 18 bases between. The germline V gene encodes CDR1 SQVTM and CDR2 ANQGSEA.

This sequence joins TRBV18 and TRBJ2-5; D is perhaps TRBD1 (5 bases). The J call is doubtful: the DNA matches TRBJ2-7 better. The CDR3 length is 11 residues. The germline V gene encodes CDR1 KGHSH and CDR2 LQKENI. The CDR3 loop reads CASSIRGEQYF. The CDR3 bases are TGTGCCAGCTCAATAAGGGGCGAGCAGTACTTC.

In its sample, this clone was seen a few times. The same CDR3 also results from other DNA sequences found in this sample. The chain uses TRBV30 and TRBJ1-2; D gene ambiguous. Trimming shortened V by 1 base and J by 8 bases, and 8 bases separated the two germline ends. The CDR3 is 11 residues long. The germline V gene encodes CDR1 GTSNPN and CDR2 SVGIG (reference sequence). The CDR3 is CAWSARGGYTF. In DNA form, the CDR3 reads TGTGCCTGGAGTGCCCGAGGGGGCTACACCTTC. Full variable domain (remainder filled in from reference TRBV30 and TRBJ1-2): SQTIHQWPATLVQPVGSPLSLECTVEGTSNPNLYWYRQAAGRGLQLLFYSVGIGQISSEVPQNLSASRPQDRQFILSSKKLLLSDSGFYLCAWSARGGYTFGSGTRLTVV.

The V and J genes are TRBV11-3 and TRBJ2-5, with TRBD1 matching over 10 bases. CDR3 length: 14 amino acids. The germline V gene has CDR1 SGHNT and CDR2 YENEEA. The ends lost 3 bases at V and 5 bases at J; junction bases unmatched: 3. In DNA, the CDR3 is TGTGCCAGCAGCTTGACAGGGGGCATGGAGACCCAGTACTTC. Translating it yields CASSLTGGMETQYF.

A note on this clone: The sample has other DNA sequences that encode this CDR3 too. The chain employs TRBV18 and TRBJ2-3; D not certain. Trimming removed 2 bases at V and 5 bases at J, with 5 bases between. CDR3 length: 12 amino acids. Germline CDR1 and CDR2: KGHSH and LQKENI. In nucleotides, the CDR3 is TGTGCCAGCTCACCAAATAGAGATACGCAGTATTTT. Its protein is CASSPNRDTQYF.

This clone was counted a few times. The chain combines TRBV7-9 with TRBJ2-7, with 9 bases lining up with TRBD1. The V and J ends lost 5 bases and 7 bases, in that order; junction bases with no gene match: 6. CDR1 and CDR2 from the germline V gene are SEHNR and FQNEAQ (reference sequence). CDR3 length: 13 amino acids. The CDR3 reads CASSLQGAREQYF. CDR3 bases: TGTGCCAGCAGCCTACAGGGGGCGCGGGAGCAGTACTTC.

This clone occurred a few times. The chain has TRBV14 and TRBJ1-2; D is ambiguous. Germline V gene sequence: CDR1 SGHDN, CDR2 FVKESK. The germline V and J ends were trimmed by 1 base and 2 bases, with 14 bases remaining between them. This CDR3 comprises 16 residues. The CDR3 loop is CASSQGGYGANYGYTF. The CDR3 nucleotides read TGTGCCAGCAGCCAAGGTGGTTACGGAGCGAACTATGGCTACACCTTC.

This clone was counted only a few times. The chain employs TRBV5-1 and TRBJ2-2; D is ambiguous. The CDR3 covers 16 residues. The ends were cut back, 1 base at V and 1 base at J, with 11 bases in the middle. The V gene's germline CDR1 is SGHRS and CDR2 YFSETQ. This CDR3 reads CASSLSGGENTGELFF. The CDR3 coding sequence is TGCGCCAGCAGCTTGTCTGGCGGCGAGAACACCGGGGAGCTGTTTTTT. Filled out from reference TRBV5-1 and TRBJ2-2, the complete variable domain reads KAGVTQTPRYLIKTRGQQVTLSCSPISGHRSVSWYQQTPGQGLQFLFEYFSETQRNKGNFPGRFSGRQFSNSRSEMNVSTLELGDSALYLCASSLSGGENTGELFFGEGSRLTVL.

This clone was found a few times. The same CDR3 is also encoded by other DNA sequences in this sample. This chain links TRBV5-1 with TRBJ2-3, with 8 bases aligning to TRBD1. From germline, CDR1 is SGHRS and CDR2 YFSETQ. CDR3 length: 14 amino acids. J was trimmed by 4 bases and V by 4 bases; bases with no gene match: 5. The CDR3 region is CASSPGQGADTQYF. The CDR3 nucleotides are TGCGCCAGCAGCCCAGGACAGGGAGCAGATACGCAGTATTTT.

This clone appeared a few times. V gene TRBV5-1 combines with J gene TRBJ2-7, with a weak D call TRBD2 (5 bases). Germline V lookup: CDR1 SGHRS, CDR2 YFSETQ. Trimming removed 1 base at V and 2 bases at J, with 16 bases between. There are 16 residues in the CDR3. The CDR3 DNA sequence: TGCGCCAGCAGCTTGTTCGGGGATTCTACAACCTACGAGCAGTACTTC. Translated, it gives CASSLFGDSTTYEQYF.

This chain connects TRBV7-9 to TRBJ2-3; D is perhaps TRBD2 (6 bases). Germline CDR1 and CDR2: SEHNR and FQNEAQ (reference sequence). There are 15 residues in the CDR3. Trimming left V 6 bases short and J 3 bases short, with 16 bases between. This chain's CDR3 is CASRERALETDTQYF. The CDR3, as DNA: TGTGCCAGCAGAGAGCGGGCCCTCGAAACAGATACGCAGTATTTT.

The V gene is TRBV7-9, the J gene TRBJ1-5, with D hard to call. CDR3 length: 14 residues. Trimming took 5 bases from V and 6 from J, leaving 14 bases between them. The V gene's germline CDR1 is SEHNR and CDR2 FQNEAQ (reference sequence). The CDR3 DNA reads TGTGCCAGCAGCCGGTACTCCGATAGTCAGCCCCAGCATTTT. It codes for CASSRYSDSQPQHF.

CDR3 region: CSVTGGTLGYTF. CDR3 in DNA: TGCAGCGTTACAGGGGGGACCCTGGGCTACACCTTC. The chain recombines TRBV29-1 with TRBJ1-2, with 8 bases that match TRBD1. J was trimmed by 8 bases and V by 5 bases; bases with no gene match: 7. The CDR3 totals 12 residues. Germline CDR1 is SQVTM and CDR2 is ANQGSEA.

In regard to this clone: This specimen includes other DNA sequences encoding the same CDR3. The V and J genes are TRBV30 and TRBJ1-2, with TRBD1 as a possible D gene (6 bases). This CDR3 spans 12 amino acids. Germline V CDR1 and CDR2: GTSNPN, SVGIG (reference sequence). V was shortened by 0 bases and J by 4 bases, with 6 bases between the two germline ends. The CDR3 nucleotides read TGTGCCTGGAGTGTAGGGGGCTATGGCTACACCTTC. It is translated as CAWSVGGYGYTF.

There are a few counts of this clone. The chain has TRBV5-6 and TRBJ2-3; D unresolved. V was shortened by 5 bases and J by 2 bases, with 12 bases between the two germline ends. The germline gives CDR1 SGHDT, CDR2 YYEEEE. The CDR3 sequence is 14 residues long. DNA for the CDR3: TGTGCCAGCAGAAATGGCAGGCACACAGATACGCAGTATTTT. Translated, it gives CASRNGRHTDTQYF. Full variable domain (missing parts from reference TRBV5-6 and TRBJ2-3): DAGVTQSPTHLIKTRGQQVTLRCSPKSGHDTVSWYQQALGQGPQFIFQYYEEEERQRGNFPDRFSGHQFPNYSSELNVNALLLGDSALYLCASRNGRHTDTQYFGPGTRLTVL.

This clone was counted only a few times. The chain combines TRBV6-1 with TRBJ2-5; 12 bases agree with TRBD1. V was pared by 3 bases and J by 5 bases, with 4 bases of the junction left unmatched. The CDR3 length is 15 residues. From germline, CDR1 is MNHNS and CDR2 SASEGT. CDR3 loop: CASSDGTGGEETQYF. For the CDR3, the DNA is TGTGCCAGCAGTGATGGGACAGGGGGCGAGGAGACCCAGTACTTC.

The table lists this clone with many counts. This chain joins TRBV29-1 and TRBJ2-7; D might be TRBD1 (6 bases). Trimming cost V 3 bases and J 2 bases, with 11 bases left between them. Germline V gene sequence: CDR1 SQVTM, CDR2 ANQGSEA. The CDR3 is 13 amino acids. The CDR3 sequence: CSVEGTQTYEQYF. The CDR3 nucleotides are TGCAGCGTTGAGGGGACACAAACCTACGAGCAGTACTTC.

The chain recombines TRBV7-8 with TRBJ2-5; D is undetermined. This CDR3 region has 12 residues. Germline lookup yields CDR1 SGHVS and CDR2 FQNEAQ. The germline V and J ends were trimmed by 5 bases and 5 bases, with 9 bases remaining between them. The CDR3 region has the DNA TGTGCCAGCAGCACTTACCGGGAGACCCAGTACTTC. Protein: CASSTYRETQYF.

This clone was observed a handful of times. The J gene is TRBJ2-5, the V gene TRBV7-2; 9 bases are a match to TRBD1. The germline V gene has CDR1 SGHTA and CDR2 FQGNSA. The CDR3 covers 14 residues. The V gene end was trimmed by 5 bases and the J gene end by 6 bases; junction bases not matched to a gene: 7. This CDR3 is CASSHRGREKTQYF. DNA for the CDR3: TGTGCCAGCAGCCACAGGGGGCGTGAAAAGACCCAGTACTTC. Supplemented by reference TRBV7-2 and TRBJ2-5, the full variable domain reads GAGVSQSPSNKVTEKGKDVELRCDPISGHTALYWYRQSLGQGLEFLIYFQGNSAPDKSGLPSDRFSAERTGGSVSTLTIQRTQQEDSAVYLCASSHRGREKTQYFGPGTRLLVL.

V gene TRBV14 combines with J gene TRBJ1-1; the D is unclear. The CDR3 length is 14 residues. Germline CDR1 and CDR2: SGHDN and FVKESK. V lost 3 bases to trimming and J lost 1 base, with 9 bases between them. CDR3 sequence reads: CASSHRGGNTEAFF. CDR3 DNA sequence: TGTGCCAGCAGCCACAGAGGTGGGAACACTGAAGCTTTCTTT.